What follows is one TCR beta chain and its context. TCRdb keeps only in-frame clones here, not all; method: immunoSEQ multiplex PCR. The sample has approximately 100,000 clones; approximately 90% are singletons. These data originate in a study of T cell changes during pregnancy in multiple sclerosis. The receptor's source is a female donor with multiple sclerosis, enrolled in a pregnancy study. Sequenced material: peripheral blood, taken in the second trimester of pregnancy.

In nucleotides, the CDR3 is TGTGCCAGTAGTATACCGGATCAGCCCCAGCATTTT. Amino acids: CASSIPDQPQHF. This chain connects TRBV19 to TRBJ1-5; the D is unclear. The CDR3 sequence is 12 residues long. Germline loops: CDR1 LNHDA, CDR2 SQIVND (reference sequence). V shed 2 bases and J shed 5 bases, with 4 bases lying between them.